This entry concerns a single TCR beta chain. The antigen remains undetermined. This sample includes further DNA sequences coding for the same CDR3. The sequenced template was cDNA made from the entire isolated RNA. Using immunoSEQ multiplex PCR, the repertoire was profiled, and TCRdb retains in-frame clones only, with some absent. This sample has approximately 260,000 clones; about 23% occur once, and the top ten carry 0.012%. This record comes from a study of beta chain features in type 1 diabetes. Overall study findings and caveats: Type 1 diabetes patients had TCRB CDR3s that were shorter (moderately but significantly so) in all four CD4+ subsets. PCR could preferentially amplify shorter templates, alike in patients and controls.

Looked up from germline, CDR1 is SGDLS and CDR2 is YYNGEE. The CDR3 is made up of 15 amino acids. V lost 0 bases to trimming and J lost 0 bases, with 7 bases between them. This sequence was found in a woman aged 25 to 39 with type 1 diabetes. The chain combines TRBV9 with TRBJ1-5; D may be TRBD1 (6 bases). The sequencing sample was made of naive CD4+ T cells from blood. The DNA for the CDR3 is TGTGCCAGCAGCGTAGCAGGGGATAGCAATCAGCCCCAGCATTTT. This translates into CASSVAGDSNQPQHF. The whole variable domain, filled in from reference TRBV9 and TRBJ1-5, reads DSGVTQTPKHLITATGQRVTLRCSPRSGDLSVYWYQQSLDQGLQFLIQYYNGEERAKGNILERFSAQQFPDLHSELNLSSLELGDSALYFCASSVAGDSNQPQHFGDGTRLSIL.